The 31 T cell receptor beta chains given below trace back to one sample, sequenced in a study of cytomegalovirus exposure and HLA in healthy donors. Vbeta (60) and Jbeta (13) primers were used in the PCR. The protocol was immunoSEQ multiplex PCR, while the TCRdb copy is restricted to in-frame clones and leaves out a portion. The table has 130,000 to 150,000 clones, around 80% seen once; the top ten hold 4.5%. The specimen was PBMCs. These receptors were obtained from a man aged 35-49 years in good health and CMV-seronegative.

The genes are TRBV6-4 and TRBJ2-3, with TRBD1 matching over 7 bases. This CDR3 comprises 16 residues. Germline CDR1 MRHNA, CDR2 SNTAGT. The J segment lost 0 bases and the V segment lost 0 bases, leaving 3 bases of the junction unmatched. In DNA, the CDR3 is TGTGCCAGCAGTGACTCGGGACAGACTAGCACAGATACGCAGTATTTT. Translated, it gives CASSDSGQTSTDTQYF.

The CDR3 sequence: CAITDRTGNEQFF. Written as DNA, the CDR3 is TGTGCCATCACCGACAGGACGGGGAATGAGCAGTTCTTC. This rearrangement joins TRBV10-3 to TRBJ2-1, with a weak D call TRBD1 (6 bases). This CDR3 is 13 amino acids long. The V and J ends lost 7 bases and 7 bases respectively, with 14 bases between them. Germline-derived CDR1 and CDR2 are ENHRY and SYGVKD.

The J gene is TRBJ2-1, the V gene TRBV15; 9 bases are a match to TRBD1. CDR1 is LNHNV and CDR2 is YYDKDF in the germline V gene (reference sequence). This CDR3 region has 19 residues. V dropped 1 base and J dropped 2; count of bases not matched to a gene: 12. The CDR3 bases are TGTGCCACCAGCAGAGGCGGTTTAGGGGGGGACAGGGCCTACAATGAGCAGTTCTTC. Translating gives CATSRGGLGGDRAYNEQFF.

The chain combines TRBV28 with TRBJ1-2, with D perhaps matching TRBD1 (6 bases). This CDR3 is built from 13 residues. Germline V lookup: CDR1 MDHEN, CDR2 SYDVKM. Trimming pared 6 bases from V and 0 bases from J, leaving 8 bases between. As DNA, the CDR3 is TGTGCCAGCAGGGACAGCCCTAACTATGGCTACACCTTC. Its translation: CASRDSPNYGYTF.

The rearrangement joins TRBV7-9 to TRBJ2-7; D not certain. V lost 2 bases and J 6 bases, leaving 11 bases between the germline ends. The V gene's germline CDR1 is SEHNR and CDR2 FQNEAQ (reference sequence). The CDR3 covers 13 residues. The CDR3 reads CASSLKSGSEQYF. The CDR3, as DNA: TGTGCCAGCAGCTTAAAGTCAGGAAGCGAGCAGTACTTC.

V is TRBV15 and J is TRBJ2-3, with 10 bases identical to TRBD2. The V gene's germline CDR1 is LNHNV and CDR2 YYDKDF (reference sequence). The CDR3 has 17 amino acids. The ends lost 0 bases at V and 2 bases at J; junction bases unmatched: 5. The CDR3 is CATSRDFTSGVTDTQYF. For the CDR3, the DNA is TGTGCCACCAGCAGAGATTTTACTAGCGGGGTCACAGATACGCAGTATTTT.

The J gene is TRBJ2-7, the V gene TRBV7-9; TRBD1 matches at 11 bases. The CDR3 spans 15 residues. The V gene end was trimmed by 4 bases and the J gene end by 2 bases; junction bases not matched to a gene: 4. Germline CDR1 SEHNR, CDR2 FQNEAQ (reference sequence). Here the CDR3 reads CASSSGTGGTYEQYF. The CDR3 DNA is TGTGCCAGCAGCTCCGGGACAGGGGGGACCTACGAGCAGTACTTC. Using reference TRBV7-9 and TRBJ2-7 for the parts outside the CDR3, the full variable domain is DTGVSQNPRHKITKRGQNVTFRCDPISEHNRLYWYRQTLGQGPEFLTYFQNEAQLEKSRLLSDRFSAERPKGSFSTLEIQRTEQGDSAMYLCASSSGTGGTYEQYFGPGTRLTVT.

Only a few counts were recorded for this clone. CDR3 DNA: TGTGCCAGCAGTTCGGCGGGGGCGACTCCTTATGGCTACACCTTC. This translates into CASSSAGATPYGYTF. The chain joins TRBV28 to TRBJ1-2, with D maybe TRBD1 (6 bases). Looked up from germline, CDR1 is MDHEN and CDR2 is SYDVKM. CDR3 length: 15 residues. Trimming shortened V by 4 bases and J by 5 bases, and 17 bases separated the two germline ends.

This clone was recorded once. This CDR3 is CGVSRGRGGTEAFF. In DNA form, the CDR3 reads TGTGGGGTCAGCAGGGGAAGGGGTGGCACTGAAGCTTTCTTT. J is TRBJ1-1 and V is TRBV2, with D possibly being TRBD1 (6 bases). Germline V gives CDR1 SNHLY, CDR2 FYNNEI. The CDR3 contains 14 residues.

The V and J genes are TRBV6-5 and TRBJ1-6, with D perhaps TRBD1 (5 bases). Germline CDR1 is MNHEY and CDR2 is SVGAGI. The CDR3 sequence is 14 residues long. V was cut by 7 bases and J by 4 bases, with 11 bases left in between. The CDR3 DNA is TGTGCCAGCACCGAGGGGAGGTATAATTCACCCCTCCACTTT. Encoded protein: CASTEGRYNSPLHF.

This clone turned up a few times. The chain uses TRBV5-1 and TRBJ2-1; the match to TRBD2 covers 7 bases. The trim removed 0 bases at V and 10 bases at J, leaving 4 bases unmatched. This CDR3 has 13 residues. The germline CDR1 and CDR2 sequences are SGHRS and YFSETQ. The CDR3 DNA follows: TGCGCCAGCAGCTTGGGGAGCGGGGTGGAGCAGTTCTTC. Translating gives CASSLGSGVEQFF.

The rearrangement uses TRBV10-2 and TRBJ1-2; 9 bases map to TRBD1. The CDR3 spans 15 residues. Germline V CDR1 and CDR2: WSHSY, SAAADI. Trimming took 4 bases from V and 7 from J; bases not matched to a gene: 10. The CDR3 spells CASSGRDRDASGYTF. CDR3 DNA sequence: TGCGCCAGCAGTGGGAGGGACAGGGATGCTTCTGGCTACACCTTC.

The chain has TRBV6-5 and TRBJ2-5, with TRBD2 identical over 9 bases. The end of the DNA fits TRBJ2-7 better, so the J call may be wrong. This CDR3 has 14 residues. Germline V lookup: CDR1 MNHEY, CDR2 SVGAGI. CDR3 residues: CASSRLAGTYEQYF. As DNA, the CDR3 is TGTGCCAGCAGTAGGCTAGCGGGGACCTACGAGCAGTACTTC.

V usage is TRBV27 and J usage is TRBJ2-5; TRBD1 is a possible D gene (6 bases). Germline CDR1 and CDR2: MNHEY and SMNVEV (reference sequence). The CDR3 is made up of 13 amino acids. V was cut by 5 bases and J by 1 base, with 8 bases left in between. The CDR3 region has the DNA TGTGCCAGCAGTATCAGGGGCCAAGAGACCCAGTACTTC. Translating gives CASSIRGQETQYF.

The V gene is TRBV28, the J gene TRBJ1-1, with D maybe TRBD1 (5 bases). The CDR3 covers 14 residues. V shed 7 bases and J shed 2 bases, with 14 bases lying between them. The germline CDR1 and CDR2 sequences are MDHEN and SYDVKM. The CDR3 DNA reads TGTGCCAGCACGACCGGGGGATATAACACTGAAGCTTTCTTT. This gives the protein CASTTGGYNTEAFF.

The chain recombines TRBV19 with TRBJ1-2; 9 bases are shared with TRBD1. This CDR3 has 14 residues. Germline V gene lookup returns CDR1 LNHDA and CDR2 SQIVND (reference sequence). V lost 4 bases, J lost 5 bases, and 5 bases stayed unmatched. CDR3 nucleotide sequence: TGTGCCAGTAGTACGGACAGGGGCTTATATGGCTACACCTTC. Protein: CASSTDRGLYGYTF.

The rearrangement joins TRBV28 to TRBJ2-1, with 11 bases lining up with TRBD2. The J segment lost 7 bases and the V segment lost 1 base, leaving 9 bases of the junction unmatched. Germline CDR1 MDHEN, CDR2 SYDVKM. The CDR3 spans 17 residues. Written as DNA, the CDR3 is TGTGCCAGCAGTTTATCTAGCGGGGGGCGAAAAGTGAATGAGCAGTTCTTC. This gives the protein CASSLSSGGRKVNEQFF.

The chain has TRBV6-5 and TRBJ2-2, with D maybe TRBD1 (6 bases). V lost 2 bases and J lost 0, with 10 bases in between. This CDR3 comprises 16 residues. The germline gives CDR1 MNHEY, CDR2 SVGAGI. The CDR3 protein is CASSYGGTSNTGELFF. CDR3 DNA sequence: TGTGCCAGCAGTTACGGGGGCACCTCGAACACCGGGGAGCTGTTTTTT.

The chain recombines TRBV6-6 with TRBJ2-5, with a possible D match to TRBD1 (7 bases). This CDR3 is 15 amino acids long. Germline-derived CDR1 and CDR2 are MNHNY and SVGAGI (reference sequence). Trimming stripped 2 bases from V and 4 bases from J, with 14 bases between. The DNA for the CDR3 is TGTGCCAGCAGTTACGACAGGGAGGTAGGAGAGACCCAGTACTTC. This translates into CASSYDREVGETQYF.

The rearrangement links TRBV7-8 to TRBJ2-4, with D maybe TRBD2 (5 bases). This CDR3 spans 17 amino acids. V was clipped by 5 bases and J by 0 bases, with 17 bases between them. Looked up from germline, CDR1 is SGHVS and CDR2 is FQNEAQ. The CDR3 here is CASSHTSRAGAKNIQYF. The DNA of the CDR3 is TGTGCCAGCAGCCACACCTCGAGGGCCGGAGCCAAAAACATTCAGTACTTC.

The chain employs TRBV5-1 and TRBJ2-2; possibly TRBD2 for D (6 bases). The CDR3 spans 14 residues. Between the trimmed V and J ends, which lost 0 bases and 4 bases, there was a span of 7 bases. The V gene's germline CDR1 is SGHRS and CDR2 YFSETQ. CDR3 amino acids: CASSLVGGTGELFF. Here the CDR3 DNA reads TGCGCCAGCAGCTTGGTGGGGGGCACCGGGGAGCTGTTTTTT.

In its sample, this clone was seen a few times. The chain carries TRBV21-1 and TRBJ1-1. TRBV21-1 has pseudogene status. CDR3 size: 9 residues. The CDR3 loop reads CARRGEAFF. CDR3 DNA sequence: TGTGCCAGAAGAGGTGAAGCTTTCTTT.

A few counts support this clone. The CDR3 sequence: CAWTSGGAYPVNEQFF. The CDR3 coding sequence is TGTGCCTGGACTAGCGGGGGGGCCTATCCGGTCAATGAGCAGTTCTTC. The chain couples TRBV30 to TRBJ2-1, with TRBD2 matching over 12 bases. This CDR3 is built from 16 residues. Looked up from germline, CDR1 is GTSNPN and CDR2 is SVGIG (reference sequence). J lost 6 bases, V lost 4 bases, and 10 bases had no gene match. Full variable domain (rest looked up from reference TRBV30 and TRBJ2-1): SQTIHQWPATLVQPVGSPLSLECTVEGTSNPNLYWYRQAAGRGLQLLFYSVGIGQISSEVPQNLSASRPQDRQFILSSKKLLLSDSGFYLCAWTSGGAYPVNEQFFGPGTRLTVL.

The sample holds one count of this clone. The gene calls are TRBV28 and TRBJ1-2, with D tentatively TRBD1 (5 bases). V was trimmed by 2 bases and J by 8 bases, leaving 15 bases between them. CDR1 and CDR2 from the germline V gene are MDHEN and SYDVKM. The CDR3 loop spans 14 amino acids. CDR3 sequence reads: CASSLEVPQGGYTF. The CDR3 DNA reads TGTGCCAGCAGTTTAGAGGTTCCTCAGGGCGGCTACACCTTC.

CDR3 coding DNA: TGTGCCAGCAGCGTAGCCGGGACAGGGGCTGGAAACACCATATATTTT. Translating it yields CASSVAGTGAGNTIYF. The V gene is TRBV9, the J gene TRBJ2-2; 10 bases align to TRBD1. The J call may be in error: the DNA end matches TRBJ1-3 better. Germline lookup yields CDR1 SGDLS and CDR2 YYNGEE. The CDR3 length is 16 residues.

This clone was observed a few times. This chain uses TRBV27 with TRBJ2-7; 10 nucleotides agree with TRBD2. Germline loops: CDR1 MNHEY, CDR2 SMNVEV (reference sequence). CDR3 size: 17 residues. Trimming removed 2 bases from V and 4 bases from J; junction bases left unmatched: 11. The CDR3 bases are TGTGCCAGCAGTTTAGGGTACAGCGGGGGGGCCCTATACGAGCAGTACTTC. Protein product: CASSLGYSGGALYEQYF.

The V call is TRBV4-3, the J call TRBJ2-4, with 11 positions matching TRBD2. With V trimmed by 4 bases and J by 6 bases, 5 bases remained unmatched. CDR3 size: 15 residues. Germline CDR1 LGHNA, CDR2 YSLEER. CDR3 loop: CASSLGTSGRNIQYF. CDR3 in DNA: TGCGCCAGCAGCCTCGGGACTAGCGGCCGAAACATTCAGTACTTC.

This clone is a singleton in its sample. This CDR3 is CASSSGGAGNNEQFF. In nucleotides, the CDR3 is TGTGCCAGCAGTTCCGGGGGGGCCGGGAATAATGAGCAGTTCTTC. The rearrangement links TRBV6-5 to TRBJ2-1; 8 nucleotides line up with TRBD2. The V segment lost 4 bases and the J segment 7 bases; nucleotides outside the gene matches: 9. The CDR3 runs 15 residues. Germline values: CDR1 MNHEY, CDR2 SVGAGI.

The chain uses TRBV6-1 and TRBJ2-1, with D possibly TRBD2 on 7 matching bases. V was clipped by 2 bases and J by 14 bases, with 16 bases between them. Germline CDR1 is MNHNS and CDR2 is SASEGT. This CDR3 contains 13 residues. The CDR3 protein is CASSELGGGPEFF. The CDR3 DNA follows: TGTGCCAGCAGTGAACTTGGGGGGGGCCCGGAGTTCTTC.

The rearrangement uses TRBV6-1 and TRBJ1-2; no definite D call. V was trimmed by 8 bases and J by 4 bases, leaving 20 bases between them. CDR3 length equals 15 residues. Per the germline V gene, CDR1 is MNHNS and CDR2 is SASEGT. CDR3 DNA: TGTGCCAGCGTGGCAGCGACGGCGCGGGGCTATGGCTACACCTTC. Its protein is CASVAATARGYGYTF.

The chain links TRBV6-6 to TRBJ2-5; TRBD2 agrees at 8 bases. CDR1 MNHNY and CDR2 SVGAGI come from the germline V gene (reference sequence). Trimming at V came to 0 bases and at J to 5 bases, leaving 8 bases not matched to a gene. The CDR3 has 16 amino acids. The CDR3 bases are TGTGCCAGCAGTTACTCGGCTCTAGCGGGTGGTGAGACCCAGTACTTC. It specifies CASSYSALAGGETQYF.